This TCR beta chain was sequenced in a study of T cells in Graves' hyperthyroidism and ophthalmopathy. Template material for amplifying TCR beta CDR3 regions consisted of RNA transcripts. The primer set for the first-round RT-PCR of the TCR CDR3 was HTBI. TCRdb reanalysed the multiplex PCR reads using MiXCR and keeps one entry per CDR3 protein. The top ten clones hold roughly 8.3% of a sample with around 800,000 distinct CDR3 sequences, 38% of them seen once. Thyroid ultrasound, orbital computed tomography, clinical symptoms, and serum thyroxine and TRAb underpinned diagnoses. At least ten counts were recorded for this clonotype. V shed 3 bases and J 8 bases; nucleotides not matched to a gene: 8. CDR1 DFQATT and CDR2 SNEGSKA come from the germline V gene (reference sequence). The CDR3 extends over 13 amino acids.

The chain is built from TRBV20-1 and TRBJ1-2, with 8 bases that match TRBD1. The specimen sequenced was blood. The receptor comes from a man younger than 35 with Graves' hyperthyroidism. The CDR3 region is CSARTGEVDGYTF. The DNA for the CDR3 is TGCAGTGCTAGGACAGGGGAAGTGGACGGCTACACCTTC.